This T cell receptor beta chain was sequenced for a study of blood T cell repertoires in COVID-19. The CDR3 sequence is 16 residues long. V was pared by 4 bases and J by 1 base, with 15 bases between. Germline assignment: CDR1 MNHEY and CDR2 SMNVEV (reference sequence). In the original analysis: Amplification of reference gene primers provided the estimated nucleated cell counts. Assay: immunoSEQ multiplex PCR; the TCRdb copy retains only in-frame clones and omits some. Clone size and the V and J calls come from that table; the DNA yielded D and trimming. Among around 100,000 clones, approximately 90% were seen once, and the ten largest hold 15% to 20%.

The rearrangement joins TRBV27 to TRBJ2-3, with D perhaps matching TRBD1 (5 bases). The sample comprised peripheral blood. This TCR was recovered from a middle-aged man with acute or convalescent COVID-19. The CDR3 DNA follows: TGTGCCAGCAGTTCACTGACAGTCAGGGGCACAGATACGCAGTATTTT. Amino acids: CASSSLTVRGTDTQYF.